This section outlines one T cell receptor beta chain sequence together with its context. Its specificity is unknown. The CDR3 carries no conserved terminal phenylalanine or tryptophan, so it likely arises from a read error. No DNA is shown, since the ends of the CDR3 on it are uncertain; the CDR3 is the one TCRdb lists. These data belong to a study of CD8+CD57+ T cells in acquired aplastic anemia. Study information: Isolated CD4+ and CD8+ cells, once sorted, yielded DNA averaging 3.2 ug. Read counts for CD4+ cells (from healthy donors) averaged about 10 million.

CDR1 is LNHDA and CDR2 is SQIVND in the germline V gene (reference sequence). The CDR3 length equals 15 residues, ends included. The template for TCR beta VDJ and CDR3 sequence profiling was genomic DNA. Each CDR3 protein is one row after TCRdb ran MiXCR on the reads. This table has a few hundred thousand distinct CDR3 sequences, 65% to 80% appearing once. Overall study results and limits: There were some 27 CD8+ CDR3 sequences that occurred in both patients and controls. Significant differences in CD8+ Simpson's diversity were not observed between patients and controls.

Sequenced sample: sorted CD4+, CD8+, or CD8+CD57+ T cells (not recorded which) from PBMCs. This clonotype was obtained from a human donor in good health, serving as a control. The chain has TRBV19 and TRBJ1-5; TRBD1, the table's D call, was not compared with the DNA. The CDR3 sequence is CASSSDRRWFQHFGD.